The entry that follows covers one T cell receptor (beta chain) sequence. The CDR3 covers 15 residues. Germline CDR1 reads LGHDT; CDR2 reads YNNKEL (reference sequence). V shed 0 bases, J shed 7 bases, and the junction held 6 bases outside the gene matches. This table comes from immunoSEQ multiplex PCR, and its TCRdb copy is limited to in-frame clones, with some not included. The sample includes 60,000 to 90,000 clones, approximately 84% of them seen just once. The sample originates from a study of blood T cell repertoires in COVID-19. Study information: Samples of COVID-19 (acute and convalescent) were obtained from the United States, Italy and Spain. PBMCs, B-cell-depleted T cells, or T cells provided the cDNA or gDNA that made up the material.

The sequencing input was peripheral blood. The sequence was obtained from a man aged 55 to 70 with COVID-19, enrolled during active disease. This chain joins TRBV3-1 (or the pseudogene TRBV3-2) and TRBJ2-7; 10 bases map to TRBD2. The CDR3 nucleotides read TGTGCCAGCAGCCAAGAAGTGTCGACTAGCGGGGAGCAGTACTTC. The encoded protein is CASSQEVSTSGEQYF.